The next 21 T cell receptor beta chains were all read from a single sample in a study of T-cell memory formation after mild COVID-19. TCRdb fed the 5' RACE reads into MiXCR, producing one record per CDR3 protein. In the table there are a few hundred thousand distinct CDR3 sequences, 15% to 20% of which are singletons. Sample: PBMCs or a T cell subset sorted from them (not recorded which). The origin of the receptors is a young man who had mild COVID-19 (a few samples of this study predate the infection). Cell type and time point are not known.

In its sample, this clonotype was seen many times. This chain uses TRBV4-1 with TRBJ2-2, with D tentatively TRBD2 (6 bases). From germline, CDR1 is MGHRA and CDR2 YSYEKL. Trimming pared 4 bases from V and 4 bases from J, leaving 10 bases between. The CDR3 loop spans 14 amino acids. The CDR3: CASSPKRATGELFF. CDR3 DNA: TGCGCCAGCAGCCCTAAGCGGGCCACCGGGGAGCTGTTTTTT.

This clonotype appeared a few times. V and J are TRBV11-2 and TRBJ2-5; 10 positions match TRBD1. Losses at the gene ends were 5 bases for V and 4 bases for J; bases not matched to a gene: 7. The CDR3 is 15 amino acids. Germline values: CDR1 SGHAT, CDR2 FQNNGV. CDR3 loop: CASSRRTGGSETQYF. The CDR3 DNA reads as TGTGCCAGCAGCCGCCGGACAGGGGGGTCAGAGACCCAGTACTTC.

The gene calls are TRBV30 and TRBJ1-2; 8 bases map to TRBD1. CDR3 length equals 11 residues. Germline CDR1 is GTSNPN and CDR2 is SVGIG (reference sequence). With 5 bases clipped from V and 6 bases from J, the junction kept 2 bases outside the gene matches. CDR3 in DNA: TGTGCCTGGGGACAGGGCCATGGCTACACCTTC. The encoded protein is CAWGQGHGYTF.

V and J are TRBV7-9 and TRBJ2-1; D is ambiguous. The CDR3 is 11 amino acids. Germline V gene data show CDR1 as SEHNR and CDR2 as FQNEAQ (reference sequence). The V and J ends lost 10 bases and 8 bases respectively, with 12 bases between them. The CDR3 loop is CATAFLDEQFF. DNA for the CDR3: TGTGCCACGGCCTTTCTCGATGAGCAGTTCTTC.

This clonotype has only a few counts. The chain has TRBV6-6 and TRBJ2-7, with no clear D. Germline CDR1 and CDR2: MNHNY and SVGAGI (reference sequence). The CDR3 is made up of 14 amino acids. Trimming stripped 0 bases from V and 3 bases from J, with 9 bases between. The DNA of the CDR3 is TGTGCCAGCAGTTACTCTGGCTGGATCTACGAGCAGTACTTC. This codes for CASSYSGWIYEQYF.

In this sample, this clonotype turned up a few times. V is TRBV5-1 and J is TRBJ2-1, with unresolved D. The CDR3 is 12 residues long. Deletions cut 4 bases from V and 5 bases from J, with 7 bases between. Germline assignment: CDR1 SGHRS and CDR2 YFSETQ. Here the CDR3 reads CASSPAHNEQFF. The CDR3 DNA reads TGCGCCAGCAGCCCCGCCCACAATGAGCAGTTCTTC. Full variable domain (outside the CDR3, taken from reference TRBV5-1 and TRBJ2-1): KAGVTQTPRYLIKTRGQQVTLSCSPISGHRSVSWYQQTPGQGLQFLFEYFSETQRNKGNFPGRFSGRQFSNSRSEMNVSTLELGDSALYLCASSPAHNEQFFGPGTRLTVL.

The chain joins TRBV7-2 to TRBJ2-7; D assignment may be TRBD1 or TRBD2 (6 bases each). Germline V lookup: CDR1 SGHTA, CDR2 FQGNSA. This CDR3 is 16 amino acids long. The V and J ends lost 4 bases and 0 bases respectively, with 16 bases between them. The CDR3 nucleotides are TGTGCCAGCAGCTCCTCGGGGGCGGTCCACTCCTACGAGCAGTACTTC. Translating it yields CASSSSGAVHSYEQYF.

V is TRBV5-6 and J is TRBJ2-7; D uncertain. Germline-derived CDR1 and CDR2 are SGHDT and YYEEEE. V was cut by 2 bases and J by 6 bases, with 12 bases left in between. The CDR3 has 13 residues. CDR3 nucleotide sequence: TGTGCCAGCAGCTTAACGATTTGGGGCGAGCAGTACGTC. It translates to CASSLTIWGEQYV.

Only a few counts were recorded for this clonotype. The chain carries TRBV27 and TRBJ1-1; the D is unclear. This CDR3 comprises 10 residues. CDR1 MNHEY and CDR2 SMNVEV come from the germline V gene (reference sequence). The V gene lost 7 bases and the J gene lost 3 bases, with 3 bases spanning the gap. CDR3 amino acids: CASKHTEAFF. In DNA form, the CDR3 reads TGTGCCAGCAAACACACTGAAGCTTTCTTT.

The chain links TRBV4-1 to TRBJ2-2; no clear D. The CDR3 is 11 residues long. V shed 4 bases and J shed 7 bases, with 4 bases lying between them. CDR1 is MGHRA, CDR2 YSYEKL, per germline. The CDR3 DNA sequence: TGCGCCAGCAGCCGCGGCGGGGAGCTGTTTTTT. It specifies CASSRGGELFF.

This clonotype has just a few counts. One end of the junction is discordant with germline, which a read error may explain. The chain couples TRBV7-7 to TRBJ2-5; D is ambiguous. The CDR3 spans 12 residues. The V gene's germline CDR1 is SSHAT and CDR2 FNYEAQ (reference sequence). The CDR3, as DNA: TGTGCTAGCAGCTCCTTGGAAGGGACCCAGTACTTC. Translation gives CASSSLEGTQYF.

This clonotype showed up just a few times. The V call is TRBV4-1, the J call TRBJ2-7, with a tentative D call TRBD2 (5 bases). The ends were cut back, 2 bases at V and 4 bases at J, with 9 bases in the middle. Germline V gene lookup returns CDR1 MGHRA and CDR2 YSYEKL. The length of the CDR3 is 13 residues. The CDR3 protein is CASSQRRGYEQYF. DNA of the CDR3: TGCGCCAGCAGCCAACGACGAGGGTACGAGCAGTACTTC.

This clonotype was counted only a few times. This sequence joins TRBV10-3 and TRBJ1-1; 9 bases are shared with TRBD1. J was trimmed by 9 bases and V by 9 bases; bases with no gene match: 11. The CDR3 runs 13 residues. Germline lookup yields CDR1 ENHRY and CDR2 SYGVKD. CDR3 residues: CAIRPRQGVKAFF. The CDR3 nucleotides are TGTGCCATAAGACCGCGACAGGGGGTAAAAGCTTTCTTT.

The chain has TRBV6-2 or TRBV6-3 and TRBJ2-7; no definite D call. CDR3 size: 13 residues. Trimming took 6 bases from V and 3 from J, leaving 12 bases between them. CDR1 and CDR2 (germline): MNHEY, SVGEGT. Written as DNA, the CDR3 is TGTGCCAGCAGCTACCAGGCCCACTACGAGCAGTACTTC. Amino acids: CASSYQAHYEQYF.

This clonotype was recorded a few times. This sequence joins TRBV5-1 and TRBJ2-3; TRBD1 or TRBD2 may be the D gene (6 bases each). Germline lookup yields CDR1 SGHRS and CDR2 YFSETQ. CDR3 size: 16 residues. Trimming shortened V by 3 bases and J by 2 bases, and 16 bases separated the two germline ends. As DNA, the CDR3 is TGCGCCAGCAGCTCAGCAGGGGACTTGATCACAGATACGCAGTATTTT. Protein product: CASSSAGDLITDTQYF.

This clonotype was seen a few times. The chain has TRBV18 and TRBJ1-1, with D unresolved. V was clipped by 3 bases and J by 0 bases, with 11 bases between them. The germline gives CDR1 KGHSH, CDR2 LQKENI. The CDR3 covers 15 residues. CDR3 in DNA: TGTGCCAGCTCACCCGGGTTGGGGTTGAACACTGAAGCTTTCTTT. Its protein product is CASSPGLGLNTEAFF.

Only a few counts were recorded for this clonotype. The chain recombines TRBV4-1 with TRBJ1-5; D not resolved. Germline V gene data show CDR1 as MGHRA and CDR2 as YSYEKL. The CDR3 totals 14 residues. Trimming left V 2 bases short and J 2 bases short, with 7 bases between. CDR3 protein: CASSQWQGNQPQHF. CDR3 in DNA: TGCGCCAGCAGCCAATGGCAGGGCAATCAGCCCCAGCATTTT.

This clonotype was found once. The chain links TRBV9 to TRBJ1-3; maybe TRBD1 (6 bases). This CDR3 is built from 17 residues. Trimming shortened V by 3 bases and J by 0 bases, and 16 bases separated the two germline ends. Germline V gene lookup returns CDR1 SGDLS and CDR2 YYNGEE. DNA for the CDR3: TGTGCCAGCAGCGCCCGGGACAAAATTTACTCTGGAAACACCATATATTTT. This gives the protein CASSARDKIYSGNTIYF.

This clonotype was recorded a few times. The chain couples TRBV7-3 to TRBJ1-2, with D possibly being TRBD1 (5 bases). CDR1 and CDR2 (germline): SGHTA, FQGTGA. The germline V and J ends were trimmed by 0 bases and 7 bases, with 9 bases remaining between them. The CDR3 consists of 13 residues. The CDR3 DNA is TGTGCCAGCAGCTTAACCTCCGGGGCTGGCTACACCTTC. Protein sequence: CASSLTSGAGYTF.

This clonotype has more than one count but fewer than ten. This chain uses TRBV18 with TRBJ2-2; no clear D. This CDR3 has 15 amino acids. Trimming left V 6 bases short and J 0 bases short, with 11 bases between. Germline CDR1 is KGHSH and CDR2 is LQKENI. In DNA form, the CDR3 reads TGTGCCAGCTCTCTCTCTGACTCGAACACCGGGGAGCTGTTTTTT. Protein sequence: CASSLSDSNTGELFF.

This clonotype was seen a handful of times. This chain uses TRBV3-1 with TRBJ2-7; 12 bases match TRBD1. The CDR3 length is 15 residues. V dropped 4 bases and J dropped 5; count of bases not matched to a gene: 6. Per the germline V gene, CDR1 is LGHDT and CDR2 is YNNKEL (reference sequence). The CDR3 DNA reads as TGTGCCAGCAGCCGAGGGGGACAGGGGGCTAACGAGCAGTACTTC. As protein: CASSRGGQGANEQYF.